These 3 T cell receptor beta chains share one sample of origin, sequenced in a study of a mutant IDH1 vaccine in newly diagnosed glioma. The table came from immunoSEQ multiplex PCR; TCRdb's copy has only in-frame clones and leaves some out. The sample lists under 60,000 clones; less than 85% were seen once. Stated time point: week 47, end of study. Every vaccine dose comprised 300 ug of mutant IDH1 20-mer peptide plus topical imiquimod. No antigens are known for them. The sample was PBMCs, taken from a glioma patient whose treatment included an IDH1 peptide vaccine. The receptors were gathered from a woman aged 40 to 50 with glioma. Some clones in this sample may be carry-over from other donors' samples.

The chain has TRBV19 and TRBJ1-2; possibly TRBD1 for D (6 bases). The CDR3 is 16 amino acids. Trimming removed 2 bases at V and 2 bases at J, with 15 bases between. Per germline, CDR1 LNHDA and CDR2 SQIVND (reference sequence). The CDR3 sequence: CASSIRRGGQNYGYTF. The CDR3 region has the DNA TGTGCCAGTAGTATAAGAAGGGGAGGACAGAACTATGGCTACACCTTC.

This clone showed up just once. The chain has TRBV13 and TRBJ2-7; 7 bases map to TRBD1. This CDR3 spans 17 amino acids. With 4 bases clipped from V and 2 bases from J, the junction kept 14 bases outside the gene matches. CDR1 PRHDT and CDR2 FYEKMQ come from the germline V gene (reference sequence). The CDR3 reads CASSSWDRSISTYEQYF. The CDR3 bases are TGTGCCAGCAGCTCCTGGGACAGAAGTATCTCAACCTACGAGCAGTACTTC. Looking up the rest from reference TRBV13 and TRBJ2-7 gives the full variable domain: AAGVIQSPRHLIKEKRETATLKCYPIPRHDTVYWYQQGPGQDPQFLISFYEKMQSDKGSIPDRFSAQQFSDYHSELNMSSLELGDSALYFCASSSWDRSISTYEQYFGPGTRLTVT.

This clone was recorded once. The chain uses TRBV10-1 and TRBJ2-6; D gene ambiguous. Germline values: CDR1 WNHNN, CDR2 SYGVQD (reference sequence). V dropped 5 bases and J dropped 0 bases, with 5 bases sitting between them. The CDR3 covers 14 residues. For the CDR3, the DNA is TGCGCCAGCAGTTCGAACTCTGGGGCCAACGTCCTGACTTTC. It yields the protein CASSSNSGANVLTF.